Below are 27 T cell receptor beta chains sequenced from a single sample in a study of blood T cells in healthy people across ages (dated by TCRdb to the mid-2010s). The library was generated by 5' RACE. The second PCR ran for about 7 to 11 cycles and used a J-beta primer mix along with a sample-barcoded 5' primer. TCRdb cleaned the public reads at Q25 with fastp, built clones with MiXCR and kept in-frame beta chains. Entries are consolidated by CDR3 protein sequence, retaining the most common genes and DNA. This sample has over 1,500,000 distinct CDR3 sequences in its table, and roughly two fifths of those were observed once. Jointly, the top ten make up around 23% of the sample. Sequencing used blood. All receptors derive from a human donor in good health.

CDR3 sequence: CASSVQGEGYTF. The CDR3 nucleotides are TGTGCCAGCAGCGTTCAGGGGGAGGGCTACACCTTC. The rearrangement joins TRBV2 to TRBJ1-2, with 7 bases fitting TRBD1. Germline CDR1 and CDR2: SNHLY and FYNNEI. The CDR3 totals 12 residues. V gave up 6 bases and J gave up 8 bases; unmatched junction bases: 6.

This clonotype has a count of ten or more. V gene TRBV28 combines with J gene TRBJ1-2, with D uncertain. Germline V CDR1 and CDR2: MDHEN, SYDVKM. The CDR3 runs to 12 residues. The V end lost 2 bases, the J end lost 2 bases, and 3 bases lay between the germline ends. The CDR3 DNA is TGTGCCAGCAGTTTAAAGAACTATGGCTACACCTTC. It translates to CASSLKNYGYTF.

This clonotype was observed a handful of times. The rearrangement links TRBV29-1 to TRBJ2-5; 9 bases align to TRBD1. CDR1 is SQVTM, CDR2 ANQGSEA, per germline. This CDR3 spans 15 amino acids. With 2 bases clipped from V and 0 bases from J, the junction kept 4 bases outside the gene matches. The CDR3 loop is CSVERTGAYQETQYF. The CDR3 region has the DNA TGCAGCGTTGAACGGACAGGGGCATACCAAGAGACCCAGTACTTC. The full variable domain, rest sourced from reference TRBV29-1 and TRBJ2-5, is SAVISQKPSRDICQRGTSLTIQCQVDSQVTMMFWYRQQPGQSLTLIATANQGSEATYESGFVIDKFPISRPNLTFSTLTVSNMSPEDSSIYLCSVERTGAYQETQYFGPGTRLLVL.

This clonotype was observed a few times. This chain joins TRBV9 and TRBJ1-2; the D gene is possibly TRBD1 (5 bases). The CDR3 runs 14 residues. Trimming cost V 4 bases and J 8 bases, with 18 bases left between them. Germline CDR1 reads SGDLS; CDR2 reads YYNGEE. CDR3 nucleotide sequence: TGTGCCAGCAGCACCGGGACTGCCGCGGAAGGCTACACCTTC. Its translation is CASSTGTAAEGYTF.

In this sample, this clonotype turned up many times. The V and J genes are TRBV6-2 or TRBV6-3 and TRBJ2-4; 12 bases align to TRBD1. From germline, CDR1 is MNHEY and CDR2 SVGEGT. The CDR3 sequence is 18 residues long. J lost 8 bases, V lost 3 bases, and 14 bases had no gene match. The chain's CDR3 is CASSYLPGQGAEIDIQYF. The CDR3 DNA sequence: TGTGCCAGCAGTTATCTACCGGGACAGGGGGCTGAAATTGACATTCAGTACTTC.

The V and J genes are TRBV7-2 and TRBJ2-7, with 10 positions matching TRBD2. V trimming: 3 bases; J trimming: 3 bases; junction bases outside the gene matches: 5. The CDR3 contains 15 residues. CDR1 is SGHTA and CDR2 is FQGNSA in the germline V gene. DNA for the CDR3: TGTGCCAGCAGCTTGGTTAGCGGGGGGAACTACGAGCAGTACTTC. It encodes CASSLVSGGNYEQYF.

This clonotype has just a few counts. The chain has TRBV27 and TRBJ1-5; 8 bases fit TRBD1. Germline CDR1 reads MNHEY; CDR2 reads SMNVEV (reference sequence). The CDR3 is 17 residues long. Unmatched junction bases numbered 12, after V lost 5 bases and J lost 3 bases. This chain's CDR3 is CASSPLGQERFNQPQHF. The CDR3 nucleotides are TGTGCCAGCAGTCCTCTGGGACAGGAGAGATTCAATCAGCCCCAGCATTTT.

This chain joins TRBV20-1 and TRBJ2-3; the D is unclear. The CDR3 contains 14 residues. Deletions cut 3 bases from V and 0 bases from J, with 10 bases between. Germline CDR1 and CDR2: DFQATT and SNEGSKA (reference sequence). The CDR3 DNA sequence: TGCAGTGCTAGGGCACCAATTAGCACAGATACGCAGTATTTT. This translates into CSARAPISTDTQYF.

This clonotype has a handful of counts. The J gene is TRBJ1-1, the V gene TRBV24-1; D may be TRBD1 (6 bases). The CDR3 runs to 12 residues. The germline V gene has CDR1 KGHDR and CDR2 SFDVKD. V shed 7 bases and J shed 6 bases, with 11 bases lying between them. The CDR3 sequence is CATSGDNAEAFF. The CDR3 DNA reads TGTGCCACCAGCGGGGACAACGCTGAAGCTTTCTTT.

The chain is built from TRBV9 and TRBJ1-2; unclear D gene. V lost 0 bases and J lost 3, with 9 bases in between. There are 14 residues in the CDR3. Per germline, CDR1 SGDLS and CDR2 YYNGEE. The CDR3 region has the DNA TGTGCCAGCAGCGTAGCATCAAGGGACTATGGCTACACCTTC. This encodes CASSVASRDYGYTF.

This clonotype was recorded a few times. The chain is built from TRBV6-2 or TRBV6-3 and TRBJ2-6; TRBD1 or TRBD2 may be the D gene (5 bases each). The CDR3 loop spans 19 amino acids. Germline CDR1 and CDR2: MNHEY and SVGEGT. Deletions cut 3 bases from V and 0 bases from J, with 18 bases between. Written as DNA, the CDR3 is TGTGCCAGCAGTTATATACCGGGACGGGGAGTCTCTGGGGCCAACGTCCTGACTTTC. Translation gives CASSYIPGRGVSGANVLTF.

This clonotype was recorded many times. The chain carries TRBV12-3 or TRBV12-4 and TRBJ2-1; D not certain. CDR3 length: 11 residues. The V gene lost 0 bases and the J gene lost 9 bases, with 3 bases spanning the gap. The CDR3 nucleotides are TGTGCCAGCAGTTTAGCCAGTGAGCAGTTCTTC. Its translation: CASSLASEQFF.

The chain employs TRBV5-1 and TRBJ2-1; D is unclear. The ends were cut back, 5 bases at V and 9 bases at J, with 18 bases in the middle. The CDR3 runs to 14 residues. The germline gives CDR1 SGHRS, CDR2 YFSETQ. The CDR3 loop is CASRPPVVGSEQFF. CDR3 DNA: TGCGCCAGCAGACCCCCAGTTGTGGGGTCTGAGCAGTTCTTC.

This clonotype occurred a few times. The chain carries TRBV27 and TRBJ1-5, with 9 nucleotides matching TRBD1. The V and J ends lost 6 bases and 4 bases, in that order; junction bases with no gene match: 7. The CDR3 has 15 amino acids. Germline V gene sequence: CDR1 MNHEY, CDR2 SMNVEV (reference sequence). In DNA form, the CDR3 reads TGTGCCAGCAGGGGACTCGGGACAGGGAATCAGCCCCAGCATTTT. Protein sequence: CASRGLGTGNQPQHF.

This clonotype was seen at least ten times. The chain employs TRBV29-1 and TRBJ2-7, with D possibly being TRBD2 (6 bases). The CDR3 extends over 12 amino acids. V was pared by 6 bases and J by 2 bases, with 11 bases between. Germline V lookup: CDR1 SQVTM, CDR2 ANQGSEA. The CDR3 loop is CSVGSSTYEQYF. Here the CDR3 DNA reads TGCAGCGTCGGGAGCTCAACCTACGAGCAGTACTTC.

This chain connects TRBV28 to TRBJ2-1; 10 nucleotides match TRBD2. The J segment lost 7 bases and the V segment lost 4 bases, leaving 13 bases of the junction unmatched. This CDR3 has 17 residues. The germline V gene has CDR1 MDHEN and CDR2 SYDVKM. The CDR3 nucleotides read TGTGCCAGCAGTTGGGGGAAGATAGCGGGGGGAATGAATGAGCAGTTCTTC. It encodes CASSWGKIAGGMNEQFF.

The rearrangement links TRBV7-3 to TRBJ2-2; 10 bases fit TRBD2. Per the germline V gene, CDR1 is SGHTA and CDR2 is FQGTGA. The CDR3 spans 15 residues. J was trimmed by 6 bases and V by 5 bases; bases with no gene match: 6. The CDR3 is CASSESGTSAGELFF. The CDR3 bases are TGTGCCAGCAGCGAATCCGGGACTAGCGCCGGGGAGCTGTTTTTT.

The CDR3 region is CASKKDRARYEQYF. The CDR3 bases are TGTGCCAGCAAAAAAGACAGGGCACGTTACGAGCAGTACTTC. The genes are TRBV6-2 or TRBV6-3 and TRBJ2-7; the match to TRBD1 covers 7 bases. Germline CDR1 is MNHEY and CDR2 is SVGEGT. V was clipped by 7 bases and J by 4 bases; unmatched bases: 10. The CDR3 has 14 residues.

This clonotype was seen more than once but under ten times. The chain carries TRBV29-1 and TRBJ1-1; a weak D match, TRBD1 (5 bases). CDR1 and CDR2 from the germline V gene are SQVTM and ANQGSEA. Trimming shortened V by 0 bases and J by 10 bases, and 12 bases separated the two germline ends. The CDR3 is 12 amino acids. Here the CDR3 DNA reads TGCAGCGTTGAAGATCACAGGATGCGAGCTTTCTTT. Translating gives CSVEDHRMRAFF.

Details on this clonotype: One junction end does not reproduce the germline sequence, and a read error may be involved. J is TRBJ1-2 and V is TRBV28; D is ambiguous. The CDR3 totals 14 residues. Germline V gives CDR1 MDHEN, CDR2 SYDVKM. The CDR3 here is CASSLLRAAYDYTF. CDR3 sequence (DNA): TGTGCCAGCAGTTTATTAAGGGCCGCCTATGACTACACCTTC.

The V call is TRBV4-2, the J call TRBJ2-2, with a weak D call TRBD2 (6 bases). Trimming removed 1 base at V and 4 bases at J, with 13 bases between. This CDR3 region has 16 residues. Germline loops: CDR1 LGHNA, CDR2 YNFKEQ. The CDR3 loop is CASSQAEGRITGELFF. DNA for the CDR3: TGTGCCAGCAGCCAAGCGGAGGGGAGGATCACCGGGGAGCTGTTTTTT.

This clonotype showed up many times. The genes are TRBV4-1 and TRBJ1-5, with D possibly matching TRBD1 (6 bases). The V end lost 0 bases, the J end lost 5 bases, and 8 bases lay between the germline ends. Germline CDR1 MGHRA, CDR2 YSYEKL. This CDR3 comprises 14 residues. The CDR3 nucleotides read TGCGCCAGCAGCCAAGAAAGGGGGGATCAGCCCCAGCATTTT. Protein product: CASSQERGDQPQHF.

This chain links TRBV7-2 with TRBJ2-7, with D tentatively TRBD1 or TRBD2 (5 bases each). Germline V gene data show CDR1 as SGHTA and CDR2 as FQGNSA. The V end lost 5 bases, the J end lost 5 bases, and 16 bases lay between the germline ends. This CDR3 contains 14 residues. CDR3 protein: CASSGAGTINEQYF. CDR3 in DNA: TGTGCCAGCAGCGGAGCCGGGACGATAAACGAGCAGTACTTC.

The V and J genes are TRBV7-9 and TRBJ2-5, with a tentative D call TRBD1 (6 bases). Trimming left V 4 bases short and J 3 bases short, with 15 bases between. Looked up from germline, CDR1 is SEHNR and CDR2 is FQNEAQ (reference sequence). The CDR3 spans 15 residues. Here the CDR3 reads CASSSFGYREETQYF. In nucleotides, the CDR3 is TGTGCCAGCAGCTCCTTTGGGTACAGGGAAGAGACCCAGTACTTC.

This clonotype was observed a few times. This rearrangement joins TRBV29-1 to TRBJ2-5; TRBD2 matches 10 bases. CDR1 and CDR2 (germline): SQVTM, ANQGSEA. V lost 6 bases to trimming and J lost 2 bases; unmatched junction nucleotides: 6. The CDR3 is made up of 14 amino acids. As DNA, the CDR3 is TGCAGCGTCTTACTAGCGGGGCAACAAGAGACCCAGTACTTC. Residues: CSVLLAGQQETQYF. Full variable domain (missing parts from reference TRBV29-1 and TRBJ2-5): SAVISQKPSRDICQRGTSLTIQCQVDSQVTMMFWYRQQPGQSLTLIATANQGSEATYESGFVIDKFPISRPNLTFSTLTVSNMSPEDSSIYLCSVLLAGQQETQYFGPGTRLLVL.

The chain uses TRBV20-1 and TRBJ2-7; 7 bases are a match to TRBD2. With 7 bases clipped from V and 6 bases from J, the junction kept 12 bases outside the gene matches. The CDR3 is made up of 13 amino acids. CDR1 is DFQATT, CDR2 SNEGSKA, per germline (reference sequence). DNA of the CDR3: TGCAGTGGCCGCGGGAGACCCGATTCCGAGCAGTACTTC. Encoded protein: CSGRGRPDSEQYF.

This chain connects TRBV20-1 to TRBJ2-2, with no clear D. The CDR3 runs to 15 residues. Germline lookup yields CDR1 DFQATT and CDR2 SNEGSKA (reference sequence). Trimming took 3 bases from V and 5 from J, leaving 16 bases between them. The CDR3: CSARKRARVTGELFF. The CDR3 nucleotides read TGCAGTGCTAGGAAAAGGGCAAGGGTAACCGGGGAGCTGTTTTTT.